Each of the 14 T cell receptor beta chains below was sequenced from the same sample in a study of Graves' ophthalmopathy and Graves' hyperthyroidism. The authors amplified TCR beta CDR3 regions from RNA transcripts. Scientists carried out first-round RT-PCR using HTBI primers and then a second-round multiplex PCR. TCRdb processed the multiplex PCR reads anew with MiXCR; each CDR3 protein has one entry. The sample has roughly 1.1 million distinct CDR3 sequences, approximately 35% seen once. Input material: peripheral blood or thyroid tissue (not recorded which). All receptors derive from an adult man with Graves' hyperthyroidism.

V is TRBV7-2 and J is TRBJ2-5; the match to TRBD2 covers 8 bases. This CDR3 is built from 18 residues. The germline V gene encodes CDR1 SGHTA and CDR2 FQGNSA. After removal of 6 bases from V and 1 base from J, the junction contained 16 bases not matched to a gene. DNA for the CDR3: TGTGCCAGCAGTAGAACTAGCGGCGAGAGGTCCTTCCAAGAGACCCAGTACTTC. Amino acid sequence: CASSRTSGERSFQETQYF.

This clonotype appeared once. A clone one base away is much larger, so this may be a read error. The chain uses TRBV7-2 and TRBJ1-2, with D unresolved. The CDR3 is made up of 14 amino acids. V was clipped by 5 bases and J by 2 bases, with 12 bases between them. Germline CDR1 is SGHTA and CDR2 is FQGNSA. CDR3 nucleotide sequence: TGTGCCAGCAGCCGGCCTGGGAGAAACTATGGCTACACCTTC. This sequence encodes CASSRPGRNYGYTF.

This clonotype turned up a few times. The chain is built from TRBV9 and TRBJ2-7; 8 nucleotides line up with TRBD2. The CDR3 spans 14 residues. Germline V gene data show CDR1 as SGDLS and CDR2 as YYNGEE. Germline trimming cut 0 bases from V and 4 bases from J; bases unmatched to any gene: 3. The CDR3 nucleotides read TGTGCCAGCAGCGTAGGGGGACTAGAGTACGAGCAGTACTTC. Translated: CASSVGGLEYEQYF. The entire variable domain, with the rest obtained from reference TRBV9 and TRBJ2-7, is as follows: DSGVTQTPKHLITATGQRVTLRCSPRSGDLSVYWYQQSLDQGLQFLIQYYNGEERAKGNILERFSAQQFPDLHSELNLSSLELGDSALYFCASSVGGLEYEQYFGPGTRLTVT.

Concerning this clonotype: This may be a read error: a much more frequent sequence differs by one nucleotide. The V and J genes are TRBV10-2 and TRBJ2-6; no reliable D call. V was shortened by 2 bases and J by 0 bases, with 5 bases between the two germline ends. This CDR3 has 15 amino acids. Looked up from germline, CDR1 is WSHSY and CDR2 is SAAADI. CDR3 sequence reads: CASSEPFSGANVLTF. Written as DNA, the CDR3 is TGCGCCAGCAGTGAGCCCTTCTCTGGGGCCAACGTCCTGACTTTC.

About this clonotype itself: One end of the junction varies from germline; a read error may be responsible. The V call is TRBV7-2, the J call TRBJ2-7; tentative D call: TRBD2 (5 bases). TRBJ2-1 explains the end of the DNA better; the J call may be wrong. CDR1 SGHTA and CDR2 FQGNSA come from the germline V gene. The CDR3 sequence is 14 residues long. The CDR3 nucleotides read TGCGCCAGCAGCGCCCTCGTGAGGGAATTAGAGCAGTTCTTC. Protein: CASSALVRELEQFF.

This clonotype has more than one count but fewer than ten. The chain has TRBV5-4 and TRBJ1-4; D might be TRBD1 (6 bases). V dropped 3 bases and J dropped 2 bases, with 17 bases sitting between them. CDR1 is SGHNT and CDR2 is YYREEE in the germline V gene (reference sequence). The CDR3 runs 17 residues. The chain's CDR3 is CASSSSGRGATNEKLFF. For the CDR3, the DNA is TGTGCCAGCAGCTCATCAGGTCGGGGGGCGACTAATGAAAAACTGTTTTTT.

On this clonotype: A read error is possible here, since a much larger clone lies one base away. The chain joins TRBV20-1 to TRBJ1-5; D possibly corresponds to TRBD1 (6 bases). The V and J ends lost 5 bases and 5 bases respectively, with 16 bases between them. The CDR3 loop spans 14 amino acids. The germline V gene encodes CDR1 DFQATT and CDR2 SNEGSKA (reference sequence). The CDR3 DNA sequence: TGCAGTGCTGGACCCAATAGGGGGGATCAGCCCCAGCATTTT. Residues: CSAGPNRGDQPQHF.

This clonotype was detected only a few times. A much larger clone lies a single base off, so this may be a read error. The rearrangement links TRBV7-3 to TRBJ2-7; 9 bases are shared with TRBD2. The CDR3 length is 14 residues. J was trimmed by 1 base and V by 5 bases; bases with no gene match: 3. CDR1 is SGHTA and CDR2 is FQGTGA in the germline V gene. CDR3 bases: TGTGCCAGCAGCCGGACTAGCGATTCCTACGAGCAGTACTTC. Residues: CASSRTSDSYEQYF.

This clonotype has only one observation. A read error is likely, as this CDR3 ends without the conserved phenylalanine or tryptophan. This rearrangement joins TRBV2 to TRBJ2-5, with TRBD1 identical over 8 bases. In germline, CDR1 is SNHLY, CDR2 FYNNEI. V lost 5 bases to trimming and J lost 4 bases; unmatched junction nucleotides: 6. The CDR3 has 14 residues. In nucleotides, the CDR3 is TGTGCCAGCAGTATTGGACAGGGTATAGAGACCCAGTACGTC. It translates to CASSIGQGIETQYV.

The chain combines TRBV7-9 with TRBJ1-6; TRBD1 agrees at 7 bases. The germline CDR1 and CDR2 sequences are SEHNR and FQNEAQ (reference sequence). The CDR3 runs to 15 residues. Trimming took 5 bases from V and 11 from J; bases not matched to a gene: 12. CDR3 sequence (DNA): TGTGCCAGCAGCGGTAGACAGGGATGGGGGACACCCCTCCACTTT. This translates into CASSGRQGWGTPLHF.

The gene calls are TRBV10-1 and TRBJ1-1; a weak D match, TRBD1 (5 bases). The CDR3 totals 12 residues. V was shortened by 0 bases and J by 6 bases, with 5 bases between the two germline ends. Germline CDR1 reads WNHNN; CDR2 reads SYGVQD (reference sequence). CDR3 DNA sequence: TGCGCCAGCAGTGAGTCGGGGGCTGAAGCTTTCTTT. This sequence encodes CASSESGAEAFF.

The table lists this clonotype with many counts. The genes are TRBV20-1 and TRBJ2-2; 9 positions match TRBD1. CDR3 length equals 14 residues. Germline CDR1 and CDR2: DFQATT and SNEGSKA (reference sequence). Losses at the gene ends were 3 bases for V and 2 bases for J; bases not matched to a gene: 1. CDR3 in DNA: TGCAGTGCTAGGGGACAGGGCAACACCGGGGAGCTGTTTTTT. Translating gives CSARGQGNTGELFF.

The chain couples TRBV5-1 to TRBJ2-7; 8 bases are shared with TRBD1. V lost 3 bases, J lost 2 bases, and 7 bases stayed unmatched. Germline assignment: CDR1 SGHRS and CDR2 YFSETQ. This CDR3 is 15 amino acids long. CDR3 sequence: CASSSSTGVTYEQYF. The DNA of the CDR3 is TGCGCCAGCAGCTCCTCGACAGGGGTCACCTACGAGCAGTACTTC.

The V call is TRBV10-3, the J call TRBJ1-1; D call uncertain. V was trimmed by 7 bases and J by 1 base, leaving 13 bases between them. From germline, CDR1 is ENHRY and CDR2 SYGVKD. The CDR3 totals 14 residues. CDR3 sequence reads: CAITGEDRNTEAFF. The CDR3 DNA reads TGTGCCATCACCGGCGAGGACCGGAACACTGAAGCTTTCTTT.